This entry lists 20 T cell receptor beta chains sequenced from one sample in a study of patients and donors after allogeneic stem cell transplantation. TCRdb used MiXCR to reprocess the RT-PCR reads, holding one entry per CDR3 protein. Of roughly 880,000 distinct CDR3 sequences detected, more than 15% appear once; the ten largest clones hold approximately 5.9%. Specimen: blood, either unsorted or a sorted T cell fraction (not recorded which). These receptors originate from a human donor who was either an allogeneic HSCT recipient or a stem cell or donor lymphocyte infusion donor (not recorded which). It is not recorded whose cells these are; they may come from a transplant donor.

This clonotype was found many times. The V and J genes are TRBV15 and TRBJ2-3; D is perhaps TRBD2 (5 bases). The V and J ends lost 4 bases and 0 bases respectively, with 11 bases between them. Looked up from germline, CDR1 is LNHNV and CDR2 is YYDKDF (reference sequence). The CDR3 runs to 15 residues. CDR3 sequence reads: CATSKLRTSTDTQYF. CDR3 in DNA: TGTGCCACCAGCAAGTTAAGGACTAGCACAGATACGCAGTATTTT.

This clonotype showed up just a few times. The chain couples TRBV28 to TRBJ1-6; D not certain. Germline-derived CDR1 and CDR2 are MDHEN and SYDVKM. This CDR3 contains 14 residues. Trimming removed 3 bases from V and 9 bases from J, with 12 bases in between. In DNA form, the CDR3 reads TGTGCCAGCAGTTTGCCCGGACGGCTTTCACCCCTCCACTTT. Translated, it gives CASSLPGRLSPLHF.

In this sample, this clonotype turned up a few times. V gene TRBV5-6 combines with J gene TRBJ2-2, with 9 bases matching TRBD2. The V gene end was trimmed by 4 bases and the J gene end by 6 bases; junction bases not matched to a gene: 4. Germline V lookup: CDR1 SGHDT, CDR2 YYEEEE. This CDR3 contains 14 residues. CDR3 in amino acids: CASSDSGSPGELFF. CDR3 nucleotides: TGTGCCAGCAGCGATAGCGGGAGTCCCGGGGAGCTGTTTTTT.

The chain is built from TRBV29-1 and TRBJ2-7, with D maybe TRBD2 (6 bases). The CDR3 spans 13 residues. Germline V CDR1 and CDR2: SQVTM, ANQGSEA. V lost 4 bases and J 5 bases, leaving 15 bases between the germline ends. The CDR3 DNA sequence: TGCAGCGTTGTTGGGCAGGGACTTGACGAGCAGTACTTC. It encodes CSVVGQGLDEQYF.

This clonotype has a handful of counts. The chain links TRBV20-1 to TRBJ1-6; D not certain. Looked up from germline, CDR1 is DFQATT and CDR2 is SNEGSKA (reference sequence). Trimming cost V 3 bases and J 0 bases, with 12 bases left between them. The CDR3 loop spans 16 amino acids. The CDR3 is CSASGQPVSYNSPLHF. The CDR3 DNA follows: TGCAGTGCTAGCGGCCAGCCCGTCTCCTATAATTCACCCCTCCACTTT.

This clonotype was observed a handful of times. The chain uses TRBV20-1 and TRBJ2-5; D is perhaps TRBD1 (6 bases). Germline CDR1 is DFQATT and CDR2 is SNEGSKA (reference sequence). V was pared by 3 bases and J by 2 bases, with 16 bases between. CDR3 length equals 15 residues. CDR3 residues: CSASAKTGYQETQYF. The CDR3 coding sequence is TGCAGTGCTAGTGCAAAAACAGGGTATCAAGAGACCCAGTACTTC.

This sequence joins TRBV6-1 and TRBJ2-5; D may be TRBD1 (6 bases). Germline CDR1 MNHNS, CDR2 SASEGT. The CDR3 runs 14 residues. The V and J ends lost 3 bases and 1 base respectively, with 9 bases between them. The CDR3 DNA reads TGTGCCAGCAGTGATAGACAGGTCCAAGAGACCCAGTACTTC. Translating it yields CASSDRQVQETQYF.

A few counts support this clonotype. CDR3 sequence (DNA): TGTGCCACCAGCAGTGGGGTTGTGAACACTGAAGCTTTCTTT. Translation gives CATSSGVVNTEAFF. V and J are TRBV15 and TRBJ1-1, with no clear D. Per germline, CDR1 LNHNV and CDR2 YYDKDF (reference sequence). V was trimmed by 3 bases and J by 0 bases, leaving 8 bases between them. The CDR3 totals 14 residues.

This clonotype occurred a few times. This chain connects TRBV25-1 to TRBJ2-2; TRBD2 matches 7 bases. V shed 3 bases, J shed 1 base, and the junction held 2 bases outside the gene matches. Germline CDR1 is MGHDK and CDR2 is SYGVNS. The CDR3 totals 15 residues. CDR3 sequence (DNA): TGTGCCAGCAGTGACCCGGGAGGGAACACCGGGGAGCTGTTTTTT. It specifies CASSDPGGNTGELFF.

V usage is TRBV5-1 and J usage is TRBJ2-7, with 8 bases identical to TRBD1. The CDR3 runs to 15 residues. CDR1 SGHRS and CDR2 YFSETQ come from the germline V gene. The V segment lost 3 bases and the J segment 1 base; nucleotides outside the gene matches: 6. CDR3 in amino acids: CASSSQGAASYEQYF. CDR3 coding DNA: TGCGCCAGCAGCTCCCAGGGGGCTGCTTCCTACGAGCAGTACTTC.

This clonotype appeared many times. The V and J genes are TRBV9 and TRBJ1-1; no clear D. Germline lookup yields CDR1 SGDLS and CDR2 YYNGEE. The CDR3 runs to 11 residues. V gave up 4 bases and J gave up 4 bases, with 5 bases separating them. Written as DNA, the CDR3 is TGTGCCAGCAGCCCAACCACTGAAGCTTTCTTT. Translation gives CASSPTTEAFF.

The CDR3 nucleotides read TGTGCCAGCAGCCCCCCGGGGCACACTGAAGCTTTCTTT. This sequence encodes CASSPPGHTEAFF. This rearrangement joins TRBV7-3 to TRBJ1-1; a possible D gene is TRBD1 (5 bases). Germline V lookup: CDR1 SGHTA, CDR2 FQGTGA. This CDR3 is built from 13 residues. Trimming pared 5 bases from V and 3 bases from J, leaving 10 bases between.

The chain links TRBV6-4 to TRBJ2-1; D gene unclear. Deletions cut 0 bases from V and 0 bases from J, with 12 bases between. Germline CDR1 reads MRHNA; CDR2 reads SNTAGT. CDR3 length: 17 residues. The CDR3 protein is CASSDSLGLSSYNEQFF. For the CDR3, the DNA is TGTGCCAGCAGTGACTCATTAGGGTTAAGCTCCTACAATGAGCAGTTCTTC.

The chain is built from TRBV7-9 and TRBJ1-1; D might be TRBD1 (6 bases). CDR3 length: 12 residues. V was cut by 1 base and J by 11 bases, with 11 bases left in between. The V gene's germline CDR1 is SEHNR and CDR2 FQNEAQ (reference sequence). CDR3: CASSLEDRKAFF. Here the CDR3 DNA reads TGTGCCAGCAGCTTAGAGGACAGAAAGGCTTTCTTT.

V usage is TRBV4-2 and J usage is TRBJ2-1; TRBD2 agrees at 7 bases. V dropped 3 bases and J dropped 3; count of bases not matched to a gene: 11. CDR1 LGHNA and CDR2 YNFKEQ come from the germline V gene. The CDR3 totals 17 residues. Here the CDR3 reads CASSQSTSVTFYNEQFF. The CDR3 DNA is TGTGCCAGCAGCCAGTCAACTAGCGTAACCTTCTACAATGAGCAGTTCTTC.

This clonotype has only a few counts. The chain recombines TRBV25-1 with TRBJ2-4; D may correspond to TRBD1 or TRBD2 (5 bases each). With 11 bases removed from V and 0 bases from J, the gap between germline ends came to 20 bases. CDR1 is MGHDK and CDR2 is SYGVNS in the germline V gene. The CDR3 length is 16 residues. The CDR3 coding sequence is TGTGCCGGGGGACCGTGTAATCACCTAGCCAAAAACATTCAGTACTTC. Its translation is CAGGPCNHLAKNIQYF. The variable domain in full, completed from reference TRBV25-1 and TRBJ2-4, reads EADIYQTPRYLVIGTGKKITLECSQTMGHDKMYWYQQDPGMELHLIHYSYGVNSTEKGDLSSESTVSRIRTEHFPLTLESARPSHTSQYLCAGGPCNHLAKNIQYFGAGTRLSVL.

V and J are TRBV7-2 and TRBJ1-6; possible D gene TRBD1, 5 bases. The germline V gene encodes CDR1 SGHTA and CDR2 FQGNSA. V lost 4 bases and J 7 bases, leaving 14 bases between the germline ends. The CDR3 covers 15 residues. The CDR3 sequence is CASSSPGVRNSPLHF. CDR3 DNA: TGTGCCAGCAGCTCCCCGGGGGTGCGAAATTCACCCCTCCACTTT.

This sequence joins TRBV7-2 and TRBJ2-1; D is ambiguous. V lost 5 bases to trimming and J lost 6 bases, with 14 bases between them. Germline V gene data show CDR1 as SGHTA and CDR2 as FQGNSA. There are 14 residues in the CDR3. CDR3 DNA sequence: TGTGCCAGCAGCGTCGACTCTCATGGCAATGAGCAGTTCTTC. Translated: CASSVDSHGNEQFF.

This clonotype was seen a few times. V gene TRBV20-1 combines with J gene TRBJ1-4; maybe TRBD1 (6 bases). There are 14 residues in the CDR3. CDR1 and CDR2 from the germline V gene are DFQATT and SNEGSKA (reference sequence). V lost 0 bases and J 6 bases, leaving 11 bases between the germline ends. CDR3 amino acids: CSARDRAGDEKLFF. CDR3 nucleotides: TGCAGTGCTAGAGATCGAGCAGGGGATGAAAAACTGTTTTTT.

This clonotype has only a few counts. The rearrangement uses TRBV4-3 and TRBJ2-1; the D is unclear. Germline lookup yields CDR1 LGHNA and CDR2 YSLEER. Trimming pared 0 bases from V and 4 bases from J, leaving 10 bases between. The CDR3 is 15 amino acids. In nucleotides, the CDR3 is TGCGCCAGCAGCCAAGACTCCACCGGATACAATGAGCAGTTCTTC. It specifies CASSQDSTGYNEQFF.